The rows below give T cell receptor beta chains drawn from one sample of a study of shared clonotypes between healthy human individuals. The protocol was immunoSEQ multiplex PCR, while the TCRdb copy is restricted to in-frame clones and leaves out a portion. The repertoire holds roughly 2.1 million clones, approximately 94% seen once, with approximately 1.7% in the top ten. The sample taken for sequencing was naive CD8+ T cells from PBMCs. The receptors come from a man younger than 35 in good health. Some clones in this sample may be carry-over from other donors' samples. Each CDR3 is given with its conserved first and last residue. The D gene is left open where the match is weak. Some rows have no size entry. The others give once, few or many, or a class for an expanded clone.

D	V	size	J	CDR3	DNA
.	TRBV4-1	.	TRBJ2-1	CASSQNRRSPRKEQFF	TGCGCCAGCAGCCAAAACCGGCGGTCCCCCCGCAAGGAGCAGTTCTTC
.	TRBV9	.	TRBJ1-1	CASSVKGPSEAFF	TGTGCCAGCAGCGTGAAGGGACCCTCCGAAGCTTTCTTT
.	TRBV9	.	TRBJ1-4	CASSLSRTGGDEKLFF	TGTGCCAGCAGCTTATCCCGAACAGGAGGCGATGAAAAACTGTTTTTT
TRBD1	TRBV29-1	.	TRBJ1-2	CSVPGTGGYGYTF	TGCAGCGTTCCCGGGACAGGGGGTTATGGCTACACCTTC
TRBD2	TRBV11-2	.	TRBJ2-1	CASSFGGNEQFF	TGTGCCAGCAGCTTCGGGGGGAATGAGCAGTTCTTC
TRBD1	TRBV6-6	.	TRBJ1-4	CASSPFRAGGTEKLFF	TGTGCCAGCAGCCCCTTCCGGGCAGGGGGCACTGAAAAACTGTTTTTT
.	TRBV7-2	.	TRBJ2-3	CASSLRVVSPSTDTQYF	TGTGCCAGCAGCTTAAGAGTTGTCAGCCCTAGCACAGATACGCAGTATTTT
TRBD1	TRBV10-2	.	TRBJ2-2	CASSKTGTGGVAGELFF	TGCGCCAGCAGTAAAACCGGGACAGGGGGCGTGGCCGGGGAGCTGTTTTTT
TRBD1	TRBV10-1	.	TRBJ2-7	CASSNLGTAYEQYF	TGCGCCAGCAGCAACCTCGGGACAGCCTACGAGCAGTACTTC
.	TRBV2	.	TRBJ1-3	CASSEYLSPGNTIYF	TGTGCCAGCAGTGAATATTTAAGTCCTGGAAACACCATATATTTT
TRBD1	TRBV4-2	once	TRBJ1-1	CASSQDRTGGSEAFF	TGTGCCAGCAGCCAAGATCGGACAGGGGGGTCGGAAGCTTTCTTT
TRBD2	TRBV7-6	.	TRBJ2-3	CASSLSLGGRADTQYF	TGTGCCAGCAGCTTATCTCTGGGAGGGAGAGCAGATACGCAGTATTTT
.	TRBV10-1	.	TRBJ1-3	CASSVDLTGNTIYF	TGCGCCAGCAGTGTGGATCTTACTGGAAACACCATATATTTT
.	TRBV28	.	TRBJ2-1	CASSLGESNEQFF	TGTGCCAGCAGTTTAGGGGAGTCAAATGAGCAGTTCTTC
.	TRBV27	.	TRBJ2-3	CASSFRTRQSSTDTQYF	TGTGCCAGCAGTTTCAGAACTAGGCAGAGTTCCACAGATACGCAGTATTTT
.	TRBV5-6	.	TRBJ2-7	CASSLATGGGTYEQYF	TGTGCCAGCAGCTTGGCCACTGGGGGAGGCACCTACGAGCAGTACTTC
TRBD1	TRBV28	.	TRBJ1-1	CASSLRDRGNTEAFF	TGTGCCAGCAGTTTACGGGACAGGGGGAACACTGAAGCTTTCTTT
.	TRBV19	.	TRBJ2-6	CASTGANVLTF	TGTGCCAGTACGGGGGCCAACGTCCTGACTTTC
.	TRBV5-1	.	TRBJ2-1	CASSPRLTHEQFF	TGCGCCAGCAGCCCAAGACTGACGCATGAGCAGTTCTTC
.	TRBV27	.	TRBJ2-7	CASSLGARYEQYF	TGTGCCAGCAGTTTAGGGGCCCGTTACGAGCAGTACTTC
.	TRBV9	.	TRBJ2-7	CASSGRESSYEQYF	TGTGCCAGCAGCGGCCGAGAGTCCTCCTACGAGCAGTACTTC
.	TRBV27	.	TRBJ1-2	CASSSYRGTSDERGYTF	TGTGCCAGCAGTTCATATAGGGGGACGTCGGATGAGAGGGGCTACACCTTC
.	TRBV18	.	TRBJ2-7	CASSPAGFLYEQYF	TGTGCCAGCTCACCGGCGGGCTTCCTCTACGAGCAGTACTTC
.	TRBV19	.	TRBJ1-5	CASILTAGNQPQHF	TGTGCCAGTATTCTCACGGCTGGCAATCAGCCCCAGCATTTT
TRBD2	TRBV2	.	TRBJ2-2	CASSELAGGAGELFF	TGTGCCAGCAGTGAATTAGCGGGAGGGGCCGGGGAGCTGTTTTTT
TRBD2	TRBV10-3	.	TRBJ2-1	CAALPGGAGSYNEQFF	TGTGCCGCCCTTCCCGGGGGGGCGGGTTCCTACAATGAGCAGTTCTTC
.	TRBV6-5	.	TRBJ2-1	CASTPGNNEQFF	TGTGCCAGCACCCCAGGAAACAATGAGCAGTTCTTC
TRBD2	TRBV28	.	TRBJ2-1	CASSFEREGLTYNEQFF	TGTGCCAGCAGTTTCGAGCGGGAGGGTTTAACCTACAATGAGCAGTTCTTC
.	TRBV6-1	.	TRBJ1-2	CASSEAPGWAGYTF	TGTGCCAGCAGTGAAGCTCCAGGGTGGGCAGGCTACACCTTC
.	TRBV7-6	.	TRBJ2-3	CASTPGGASLTDTQYF	TGTGCCAGCACCCCCGGAGGGGCTAGCTTGACAGATACGCAGTATTTT
TRBD1	TRBV6-5	.	TRBJ2-7	CASSYSGTGYEQYF	TGTGCCAGCAGTTACTCAGGGACAGGATACGAGCAGTACTTC
.	TRBV7-2	.	TRBJ2-7	CASSPYGGREAYEQYF	TGTGCCAGCAGCCCTTATGGGGGACGGGAAGCCTACGAGCAGTACTTC
TRBD2	TRBV7-8	.	TRBJ2-7	CASAVFGSSGRGYEQYF	TGTGCCTCCGCAGTTTTCGGGTCTAGCGGGAGAGGATACGAGCAGTACTTC
.	TRBV14	.	TRBJ1-4	CASSHQNEKLFF	TGTGCCAGCAGCCATCAAAATGAAAAACTGTTTTTT
.	TRBV7-7	.	TRBJ2-3	CASSFRGGTDTQYF	TGTGCCAGCAGCTTCAGGGGTGGCACAGATACGCAGTATTTT
.	TRBV5-1	.	TRBJ2-7	CASSSGSGPANSYEQYF	TGCGCCAGCAGCTCCGGATCCGGGCCCGCTAATTCCTACGAGCAGTACTTC
.	TRBV4-1	.	TRBJ1-2	CASSSPTGLLYGYTF	TGCGCCAGCAGCTCCCCCACAGGGCTTTTATATGGCTACACCTTC
TRBD1	TRBV11-2	.	TRBJ1-2	CASSYKTGDYGYTF	TGTGCCAGCAGTTACAAAACAGGGGACTATGGCTACACCTTC
.	TRBV6-5	once	TRBJ2-2	CASSYRSNTGELFF	TGTGCCAGCAGTTACCGCTCGAACACCGGGGAGCTGTTTTTT
TRBD2	TRBV27	.	TRBJ2-7	CASSLVGEGPEQYF	TGTGCCAGCAGTTTGGTTGGGGAGGGCCCCGAGCAGTACTTC
TRBD2	TRBV11-3	.	TRBJ2-2	CASSSLAGGPNTGELFF	TGTGCCAGCAGCTCCTTAGCGGGAGGGCCGAATACCGGGGAGCTGTTTTTT
.	TRBV29-1	.	TRBJ2-1	CSPYNNEQFF	TGCAGCCCATATAACAATGAGCAGTTCTTC
.	TRBV29-1	.	TRBJ1-2	CSVEYSPNYGYTF	TGCAGCGTAGAATACAGTCCTAACTATGGCTACACCTTC
TRBD1	TRBV19	.	TRBJ2-7	CASSAGQGGYEQYF	TGTGCCAGTAGTGCAGGACAGGGTGGCTACGAGCAGTACTTC
.	TRBV9	.	TRBJ1-1	CASSVVGGLRDTEAFF	TGTGCCAGCAGCGTAGTCGGGGGATTGCGAGACACTGAAGCTTTCTTT
TRBD2	TRBV27	.	TRBJ2-7	CASSSRLAAAPSYEQYF	TGTGCCAGCAGTTCAAGACTAGCGGCCGCCCCTTCCTACGAGCAGTACTTC
TRBD2	TRBV9	.	TRBJ2-5	CASSVALGLADSTRYQETQYF	TGTGCCAGCAGCGTAGCCCTCGGACTAGCGGACAGCACCAGGTACCAAGAGACCCAGTACTTC
TRBD1	TRBV18	.	TRBJ2-5	CASSHTTGQETQYF	TGTGCCAGCTCCCACACGACAGGGCAAGAGACCCAGTACTTC
.	TRBV11-2	.	TRBJ2-7	CASSLDRVGRTGSYEQYF	TGTGCCAGCAGCTTAGATCGCGTAGGACGAACTGGATCCTACGAGCAGTACTTC
.	TRBV27	.	TRBJ2-7	CASGVFGVYEQYF	TGTGCCAGCGGCGTCTTCGGGGTCTACGAGCAGTACTTC
.	TRBV15	.	TRBJ2-3	CATSRVETDTQYF	TGTGCCACCAGCAGGGTAGAAACAGATACGCAGTATTTT